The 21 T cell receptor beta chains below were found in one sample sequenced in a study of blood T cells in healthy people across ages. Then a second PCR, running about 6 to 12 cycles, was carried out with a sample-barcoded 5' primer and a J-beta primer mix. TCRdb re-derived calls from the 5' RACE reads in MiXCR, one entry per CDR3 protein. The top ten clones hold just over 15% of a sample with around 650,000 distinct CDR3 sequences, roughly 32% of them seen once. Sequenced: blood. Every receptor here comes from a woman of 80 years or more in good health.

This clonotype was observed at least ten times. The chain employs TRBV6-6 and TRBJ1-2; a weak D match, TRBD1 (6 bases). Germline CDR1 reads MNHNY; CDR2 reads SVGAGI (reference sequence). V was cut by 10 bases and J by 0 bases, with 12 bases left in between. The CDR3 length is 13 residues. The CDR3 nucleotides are TGTGCCACCCGGGACACAGCTAACTATGGCTACACCTTC. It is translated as CATRDTANYGYTF.

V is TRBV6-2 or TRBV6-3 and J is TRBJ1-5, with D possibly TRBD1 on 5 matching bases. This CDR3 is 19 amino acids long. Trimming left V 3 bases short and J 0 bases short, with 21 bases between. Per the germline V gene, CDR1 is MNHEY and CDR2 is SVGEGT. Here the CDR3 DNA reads TGTGCCAGCAGTTATGGAGGTGGCAGGGCTTACGGTAGCAATCAGCCCCAGCATTTT. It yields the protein CASSYGGGRAYGSNQPQHF.

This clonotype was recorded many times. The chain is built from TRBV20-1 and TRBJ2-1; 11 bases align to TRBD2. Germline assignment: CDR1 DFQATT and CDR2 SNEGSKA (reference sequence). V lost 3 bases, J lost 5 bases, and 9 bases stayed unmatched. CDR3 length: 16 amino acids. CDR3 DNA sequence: TGCAGTGCTAGCCCCACTAGCGGGGGTCGTCACAATGAGCAGTTCTTC. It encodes CSASPTSGGRHNEQFF.

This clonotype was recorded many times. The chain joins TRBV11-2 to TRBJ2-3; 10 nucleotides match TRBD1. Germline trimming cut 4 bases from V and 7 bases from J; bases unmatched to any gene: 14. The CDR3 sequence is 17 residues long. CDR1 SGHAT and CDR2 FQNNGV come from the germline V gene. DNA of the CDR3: TGTGCCAGCAGCTCCTACCAAGGGGGGGACAGGGGACATACGCAGTATTTT. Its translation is CASSSYQGGDRGHTQYF.

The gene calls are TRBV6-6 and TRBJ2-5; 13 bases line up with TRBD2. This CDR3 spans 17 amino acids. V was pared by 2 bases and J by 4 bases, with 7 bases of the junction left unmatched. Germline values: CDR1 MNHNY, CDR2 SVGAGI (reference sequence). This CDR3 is CASSYPTSGGARETQYF. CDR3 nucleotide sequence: TGTGCCAGCAGTTACCCCACTAGCGGGGGGGCCCGAGAGACCCAGTACTTC.

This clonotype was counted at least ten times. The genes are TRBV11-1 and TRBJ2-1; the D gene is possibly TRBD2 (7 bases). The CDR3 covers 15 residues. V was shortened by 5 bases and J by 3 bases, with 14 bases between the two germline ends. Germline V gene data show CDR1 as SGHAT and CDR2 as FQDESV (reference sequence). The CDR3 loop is CASSPRGLRYNEQFF. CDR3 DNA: TGTGCCAGCAGCCCCAGGGGACTACGCTACAATGAGCAGTTCTTC.

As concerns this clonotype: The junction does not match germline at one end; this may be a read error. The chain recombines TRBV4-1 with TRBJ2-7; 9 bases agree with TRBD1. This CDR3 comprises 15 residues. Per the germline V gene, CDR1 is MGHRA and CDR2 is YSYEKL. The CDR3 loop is CASSQGPQGAHEQHF. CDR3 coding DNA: TGCGCCAGCAGCCAAGGACCACAGGGGGCCCACGAGCAGCACTTC.

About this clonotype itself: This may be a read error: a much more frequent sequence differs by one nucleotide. Written as DNA, the CDR3 is TGTGCCAGCAGTGATAACGGGGGGGCTTGGGAGACCCAGTACTTC. This sequence encodes CASSDNGGAWETQYF. V usage is TRBV2 and J usage is TRBJ2-7, with 8 bases identical to TRBD2. The DNA end is more similar to TRBJ2-5, so the J call may be wrong. Germline CDR1 and CDR2: SNHLY and FYNNEI. CDR3 length equals 15 residues.

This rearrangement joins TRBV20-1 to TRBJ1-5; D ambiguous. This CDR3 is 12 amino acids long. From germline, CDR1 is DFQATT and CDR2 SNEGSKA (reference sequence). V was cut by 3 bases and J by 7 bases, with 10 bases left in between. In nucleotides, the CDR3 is TGCAGTGCTAGGAGCGACTTCCAGCCCCAGCATTTT. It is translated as CSARSDFQPQHF.

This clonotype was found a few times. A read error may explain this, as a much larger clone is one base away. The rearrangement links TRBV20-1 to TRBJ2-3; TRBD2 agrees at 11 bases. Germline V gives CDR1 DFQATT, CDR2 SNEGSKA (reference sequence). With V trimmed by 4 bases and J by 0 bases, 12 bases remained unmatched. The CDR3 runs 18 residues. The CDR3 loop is CSATPAGLAGGSTDTQYF. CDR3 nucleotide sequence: TGCAGTGCTACTCCGGCTGGGCTAGCGGGGGGAAGCACAGATACGCAGTATTTT.

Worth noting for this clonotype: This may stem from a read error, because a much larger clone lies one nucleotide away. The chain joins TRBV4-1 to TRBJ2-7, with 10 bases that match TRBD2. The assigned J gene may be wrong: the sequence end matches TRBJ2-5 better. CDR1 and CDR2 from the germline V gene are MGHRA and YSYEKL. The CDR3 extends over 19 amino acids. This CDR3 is CASSQKLVAGGVDAETQYF. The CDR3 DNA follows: TGCGCCAGCAGCCAAAAATTGGTAGCGGGGGGCGTCGATGCGGAGACCCAGTACTTC.

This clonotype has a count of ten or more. Here the CDR3 DNA reads TGTGCCAGCAGTGAGTTTGCCGGGACAGGATATGGAGAGACCCAGTACTTC. It encodes CASSEFAGTGYGETQYF. This chain joins TRBV6-1 and TRBJ2-5; TRBD1 agrees at 8 bases. CDR3 length: 17 amino acids. Trimming took 3 bases from V and 4 from J; bases not matched to a gene: 13. Germline lookup yields CDR1 MNHNS and CDR2 SASEGT.

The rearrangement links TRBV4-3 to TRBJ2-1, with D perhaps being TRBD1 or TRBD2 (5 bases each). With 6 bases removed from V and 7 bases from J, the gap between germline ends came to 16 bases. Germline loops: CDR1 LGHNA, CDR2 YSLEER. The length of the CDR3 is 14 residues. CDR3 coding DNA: TGCGCCAGCAGTCGAGCGGCGGACAATAATGAGCAGTTCTTC. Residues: CASSRAADNNEQFF.

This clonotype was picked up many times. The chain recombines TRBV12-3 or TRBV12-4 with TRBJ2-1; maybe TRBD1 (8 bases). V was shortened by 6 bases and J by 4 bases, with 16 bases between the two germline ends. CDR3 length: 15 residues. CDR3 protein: CASSHTGGVYNEQFF. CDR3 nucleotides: TGTGCCAGCAGCCATACAGGGGGGGTTTACAATGAGCAGTTCTTC.

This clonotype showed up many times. The DNA for the CDR3 is TGTGCCAGCAGCTTGGTGTCTTTGGTCTCTAGCGGGGGGGAGACCCAGTACTTC. Protein sequence: CASSLVSLVSSGGETQYF. This sequence joins TRBV5-6 and TRBJ2-5; TRBD2 matches at 11 bases. CDR1 is SGHDT, CDR2 YYEEEE, per germline. This CDR3 spans 18 amino acids. Trimming took 0 bases from V and 5 from J; bases not matched to a gene: 12.

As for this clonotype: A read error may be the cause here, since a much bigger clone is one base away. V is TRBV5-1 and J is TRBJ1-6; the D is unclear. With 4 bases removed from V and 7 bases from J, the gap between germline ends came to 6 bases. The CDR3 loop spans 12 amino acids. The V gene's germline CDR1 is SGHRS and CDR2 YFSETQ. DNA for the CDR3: TGCGCCAGCAGCGGCGGGAATTCACCCCTCCACTTT. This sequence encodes CASSGGNSPLHF.

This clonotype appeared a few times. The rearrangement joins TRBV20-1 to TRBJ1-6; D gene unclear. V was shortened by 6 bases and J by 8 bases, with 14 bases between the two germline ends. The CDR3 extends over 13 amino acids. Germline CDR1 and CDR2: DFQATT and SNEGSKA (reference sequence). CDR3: CSAEKKRDSPLHF. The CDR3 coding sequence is TGCAGTGCCGAAAAAAAACGGGATTCACCCCTCCACTTT.

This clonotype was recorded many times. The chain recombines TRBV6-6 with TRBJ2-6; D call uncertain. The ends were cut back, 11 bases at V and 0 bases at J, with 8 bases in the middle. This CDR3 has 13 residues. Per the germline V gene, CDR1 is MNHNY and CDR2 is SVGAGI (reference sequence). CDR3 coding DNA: TGTGCCGCCGGAAACTCTGGGGCCAACGTCCTGACTTTC. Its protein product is CAAGNSGANVLTF.

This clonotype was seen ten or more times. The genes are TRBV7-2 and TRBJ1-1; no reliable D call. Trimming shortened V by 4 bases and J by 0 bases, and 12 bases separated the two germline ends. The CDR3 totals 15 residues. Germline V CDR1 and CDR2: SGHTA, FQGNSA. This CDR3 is CASSSRHGVNTEAFF. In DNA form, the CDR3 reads TGTGCCAGCAGCTCCCGACACGGGGTGAACACTGAAGCTTTCTTT.

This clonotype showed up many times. The CDR3 sequence is CASSRWQGHRNTNTQYF. The CDR3 coding sequence is TGTGCCAGCAGTAGATGGCAGGGTCATAGAAACACGAATACGCAGTATTTT. The rearrangement links TRBV11-2 to TRBJ2-3; TRBD1 might be the D (5 bases). This CDR3 region has 17 residues. V shed 6 bases and J shed 7 bases, with 26 bases lying between them. Germline CDR1 and CDR2: SGHAT and FQNNGV.

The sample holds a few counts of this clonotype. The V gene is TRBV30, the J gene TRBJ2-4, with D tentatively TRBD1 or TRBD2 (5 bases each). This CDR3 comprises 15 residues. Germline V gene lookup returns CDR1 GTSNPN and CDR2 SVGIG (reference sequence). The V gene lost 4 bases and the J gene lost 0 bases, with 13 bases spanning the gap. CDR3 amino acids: CAWTRTGAAKNIQYF. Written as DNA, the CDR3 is TGTGCCTGGACCAGGACCGGGGCAGCCAAAAACATTCAGTACTTC.